A selection of T cell receptor beta chains follows, all from one sample in a study of blood T cells in healthy people across ages. TCRdb independently ran MiXCR on the 5' RACE reads; one entry per CDR3 protein. This sample has some 1,000,000 distinct CDR3 sequences, with roughly a quarter found just once. The same sample was also used in a study of T cells of mothers and their children.

The sequenced sample was blood. Receptors originate from a girl aged 2 to 9 in good health. The CDR3 runs from the conserved cysteine through the conserved F or W. The D gene is left open where the match is weak. Clone size appears in some rows only: once, few, many, or a class for an expanded clone.

d_call: TRBD2
v_call: TRBV11-2
clone_size: -
j_call: TRBJ2-1
cdr3_aa: CASSPGTSGGHEQFF
cdr3_nt: TGTGCCAGCAGCCCGGGGACTAGCGGGGGGCATGAGCAGTTCTTC

d_call: -
v_call: TRBV29-1
clone_size: few
j_call: TRBJ2-7
cdr3_aa: CSVALGGYEQYF
cdr3_nt: TGCAGCGTTGCCCTAGGAGGCTACGAGCAGTACTTC

d_call: -
v_call: TRBV7-2
clone_size: few
j_call: TRBJ1-2
cdr3_aa: CASSTARVYGYTF
cdr3_nt: TGTGCCAGCAGCACCGCTCGGGTCTATGGCTACACCTTC

d_call: -
v_call: TRBV2
clone_size: -
j_call: TRBJ2-1
cdr3_aa: CASTEGSSYNEQFF
cdr3_nt: TGTGCCAGCACGGAGGGTAGCTCCTACAATGAGCAGTTCTTC

d_call: -
v_call: TRBV27
clone_size: -
j_call: TRBJ1-2
cdr3_aa: CASSLSPGGLTNYGYTF
cdr3_nt: TGTGCCAGCAGTTTATCCCCCGGAGGGTTGACTAACTATGGCTACACCTTC

d_call: -
v_call: TRBV7-7
clone_size: -
j_call: TRBJ2-5
cdr3_aa: CASSQETEETQYF
cdr3_nt: TGTGCTAGCAGTCAGGAGACAGAAGAGACCCAGTACTTC

d_call: TRBD1
v_call: TRBV29-1
clone_size: few
j_call: TRBJ1-1
cdr3_aa: CTGKGAGTEAFF
cdr3_nt: TGCACGGGGAAGGGGGCAGGGACTGAAGCTTTCTTT

d_call: -
v_call: TRBV7-9
clone_size: -
j_call: TRBJ2-1
cdr3_aa: CASSRIADPYNEQFF
cdr3_nt: TGTGCCAGCAGCCGTATAGCGGACCCCTACAATGAGCAGTTCTTC

d_call: TRBD2
v_call: TRBV2
clone_size: few
j_call: TRBJ2-5
cdr3_aa: CASNDGLAVYQETQYF
cdr3_nt: TGTGCCAGCAACGACGGGCTAGCGGTGTACCAAGAGACCCAGTACTTC

d_call: -
v_call: TRBV25-1
clone_size: -
j_call: TRBJ2-7
cdr3_aa: CASSEYARVDEQYF
cdr3_nt: TGTGCCAGCAGTGAATATGCGAGGGTCGACGAGCAGTACTTC

d_call: -
v_call: TRBV14
clone_size: -
j_call: TRBJ2-7
cdr3_aa: CASSRRTFDNYEQYF
cdr3_nt: TGTGCCAGCAGCCGGAGGACATTTGACAACTACGAGCAGTACTTC

d_call: TRBD2
v_call: TRBV28
clone_size: -
j_call: TRBJ2-5
cdr3_aa: CASTASGHQETQYF
cdr3_nt: TGTGCCAGCACCGCTAGCGGGCACCAAGAGACCCAGTACTTC

d_call: TRBD1
v_call: TRBV14
clone_size: few
j_call: TRBJ1-2
cdr3_aa: CASSPFPGQAYGYTF
cdr3_nt: TGTGCCAGCAGCCCATTTCCGGGACAGGCCTATGGCTACACCTTC

d_call: -
v_call: TRBV11-2
clone_size: few
j_call: TRBJ2-7
cdr3_aa: CASRPGTPFEQYF
cdr3_nt: TGTGCCAGCAGGCCCGGGACACCCTTCGAGCAGTACTTC

d_call: -
v_call: TRBV28
clone_size: -
j_call: TRBJ1-5
cdr3_aa: CASGPQTASKEPQHF
cdr3_nt: TGTGCCAGCGGACCCCAGACAGCCTCCAAGGAGCCCCAGCATTTT

d_call: -
v_call: TRBV7-9
clone_size: -
j_call: TRBJ2-1
cdr3_aa: CASSSVHNEQFF
cdr3_nt: TGTGCCAGCAGCTCAGTACACAATGAGCAGTTCTTC

d_call: -
v_call: TRBV6-2/TRBV6-3
clone_size: -
j_call: TRBJ1-2
cdr3_aa: CATLDIFNYGYTF
cdr3_nt: TGTGCCACCCTGGATATTTTTAACTATGGCTACACCTTC

d_call: TRBD2
v_call: TRBV4-1
clone_size: -
j_call: TRBJ2-1
cdr3_aa: CASSHITSGLSYNEQFF
cdr3_nt: TGCGCCAGCAGCCACATTACTAGCGGTCTATCCTACAATGAGCAGTTCTTC

d_call: TRBD2
v_call: TRBV13
clone_size: few
j_call: TRBJ2-1
cdr3_aa: CASSPLAGVGYNEQFF
cdr3_nt: TGTGCCAGCAGCCCTCTAGCGGGCGTCGGGTACAATGAGCAGTTCTTC

d_call: -
v_call: TRBV20-1
clone_size: few
j_call: TRBJ1-2
cdr3_aa: CSATGLHGYTF
cdr3_nt: TGCAGTGCAACCGGCCTTCATGGCTACACCTTC

d_call: -
v_call: TRBV11-3
clone_size: -
j_call: TRBJ1-1
cdr3_aa: CASSPRDKSVGVFF
cdr3_nt: TGTGCCAGCAGCCCCCGGGACAAAAGTGTGGGAGTTTTCTTT